The rows below give T cell receptor beta chains drawn from one sample of a study of T cell repertoires in cytomegalovirus infection. TCRdb passed the reads through MiXCR, listing each CDR3 protein once. This repertoire shows fewer than 250,000 distinct CDR3 sequences, roughly an eighth found once; its top ten account for around 1.6%. Sequences were obtained from PBMCs. The origin of the receptors is a human donor in good health (CMV status not recorded). Some clones in this sample may be carry-over from other donors' samples. CDR3s include the opening cysteine and the closing phenylalanine or tryptophan. The order of the fields is V gene, clone size, D gene, J gene, CDR3 protein, CDR3 DNA. The D gene is left open where the match is weak. Expanded clones get a size class; other rows say once, few or many, or leave the size out.

TRBV19	.	TRBD1	TRBJ1-1	CASSVTGGVLTEAFF	TGTGCCAGTAGTGTGACAGGGGGCGTTCTCACTGAAGCTTTCTTT
TRBV5-1	few	TRBD1	TRBJ1-2	CASSSPDRTNYGYTF	TGCGCCAGCAGCTCTCCGGACAGGACTAACTATGGCTACACCTTC
TRBV7-2	many	.	TRBJ2-1	CASSVQGGEQFF	TGTGCCAGCAGCGTTCAGGGGGGTGAGCAGTTCTTC
TRBV28	many	TRBD2	TRBJ2-7	CASPHGLAGGCHEQYF	TGTGCCAGCCCTCACGGACTAGCGGGAGGGTGCCACGAGCAGTACTTC
TRBV6-1	many	.	TRBJ1-3	CASLSRTGAGNTIYF	TGTGCCAGCTTATCACGTACGGGGGCTGGAAACACCATATATTTT
TRBV7-3	.	TRBD2	TRBJ2-2	CASSRTGGTNTGELFF	TGTGCCAGCAGCCGAACGGGAGGGACGAACACCGGGGAGCTGTTTTTT
TRBV10-3	few	.	TRBJ1-3	CAISGGLLSGNTIYF	TGTGCCATCAGTGGGGGACTCCTCTCTGGAAACACCATATATTTT
TRBV20-1	few	TRBD2	TRBJ2-2	CSARTRTRDTGELFF	TGCAGTGCTAGAACTCGGACTAGAGACACCGGGGAGCTGTTTTTT
TRBV7-8	many	.	TRBJ1-5	CASSLGVGAQHF	TGTGCCAGCAGCTTAGGGGTTGGGGCCCAGCATTTT
TRBV7-2	many	.	TRBJ1-2	CASSLAGNYGYTF	TGTGCCAGCAGCTTAGCGGGAAACTATGGCTACACCTTC
TRBV12-3/TRBV12-4	many	.	TRBJ2-3	CASTPDLARQYF	TGTGCCAGCACCCCGGACCTCGCGCGACAGTATTTT
TRBV5-6	.	TRBD1	TRBJ2-7	CASSLGQGPYEQYF	TGTGCCAGCAGCCTGGGACAGGGGCCCTACGAGCAGTACTTC
TRBV7-2	many	TRBD1	TRBJ1-1	CASSLATGGSNTEAFF	TGTGCCAGCAGCTTAGCGACAGGGGGGTCGAACACTGAAGCTTTCTTT
TRBV5-1	.	.	TRBJ1-1	CASSFLQNTEAFF	TGCGCCAGCAGCTTCCTACAGAACACTGAAGCTTTCTTT